This TCR beta chain was captured in a study of cytomegalovirus exposure and HLA in healthy donors. The donors were part of the validation cohort, which consisted of 120 subjects and was separate from the first cohort of about 650 subjects. To note about this clone: The target antigen is unknown.

Overall study results and limits: Researchers counted approximately 160 TCR beta chains as cytomegalovirus-associated. In vitro testing confirmed a few CMV-associated chains as specific for CMV antigens.

This CDR3 spans 15 amino acids. CDR1 SGHRS and CDR2 YFSETQ come from the germline V gene. Deletions cut 0 bases from V and 0 bases from J, with 10 bases between. Libraries were prepared by immunoSEQ multiplex PCR; TCRdb keeps only in-frame clonotypes and omits some of them. The repertoire consists of roughly 120,000 clones, with just under 95% occurring once and the leading ten covering over 1%. This clonotype was obtained from a woman younger than 35 in good health and CMV-seronegative. The sequenced sample consisted of PBMCs. This chain uses TRBV5-1 with TRBJ2-7, with D perhaps matching TRBD2 (5 bases). Here the CDR3 DNA reads TGCGCCAGCAGCTTGGGGCTAGCTGTCTCCTACGAGCAGTACTTC. Protein sequence: CASSLGLAVSYEQYF.